A selection of T cell receptor beta chains follows, all from one sample in a study of T cells of healthy individuals. One entry per CDR3 protein, called by TCRdb with MiXCR from the 5' RACE reads. This table holds 60,000 to 70,000 distinct CDR3 sequences, about a sixth found once. These receptors were obtained from a human donor in good health. CDR3s include the opening cysteine and the closing phenylalanine or tryptophan. The D gene is left open where the match is weak. Clone size is not always given. Where it is, it says once, few, many or a class for expanded clones.

V	D	length	size	J	DNA	CDR3
TRBV20-1	TRBD2	13	many	TRBJ2-3	TGCAGTGCTAATCCGACTCGCGGGGGTACGCAGTATTTT	CSANPTRGGTQYF
TRBV20-1	NA	12	once	TRBJ2-5	TGCAGTGCACGAGGGGGGGGAGAGACCCAGTACTTC	CSARGGGETQYF
TRBV18	NA	15	NA	TRBJ2-2	TGTGCCAGCTCACCAGTCCAGACTAACACCGGGGAGCTGTTTTTT	CASSPVQTNTGELFF
TRBV20-1	TRBD2	21	NA	TRBJ2-1	TGCAGTGCCAAAGTAAGAGTTGGAACGGGACTAGCGGGAGTGGGCTACAATGAGCAGTTCTTC	CSAKVRVGTGLAGVGYNEQFF
TRBV20-1	TRBD2	16	NA	TRBJ2-3	TGCAGTGCTAGCTATTCGCTAGCGGGGGGTGTGTATACGCAGTATTTT	CSASYSLAGGVYTQYF
TRBV7-9	TRBD1	14	NA	TRBJ2-2	TGTGCCAGCAGCCGGGACAGTCCAAAGGGGGAGCTGTTTTTT	CASSRDSPKGELFF
TRBV5-1	NA	12	NA	TRBJ1-2	TGCGCCAGTTACCGGACGGGCTATGGCTACACCTTC	CASYRTGYGYTF
TRBV7-9	TRBD1	13	many	TRBJ1-2	TGTGCCAGCAGCTCCCGACAGGACAGGGGGAATACCTTC	CASSSRQDRGNTF
TRBV2	NA	13	many	TRBJ2-7	TGTGCCAGCAGGGAGACAGACTCCTACGAGCAGTACTTC	CASRETDSYEQYF
TRBV6-5	NA	13	NA	TRBJ1-2	TGTGCCAGCAAAGGAGGCGGTAGCTATGGCTACACCTTC	CASKGGGSYGYTF
TRBV29-1	NA	14	NA	TRBJ2-1	TGCAGCGTTGAAGACGGGCCCCCATACAATGAGCAGTTCTTC	CSVEDGPPYNEQFF
TRBV12-3/TRBV12-4	NA	15	many	TRBJ1-1	TGTGCCAGCAGTCTCAGCAGACGGAGACTACCTGAAGCTTTCTTT	CASSLSRRRLPEAFF
TRBV7-2	NA	18	NA	TRBJ2-2	TGTGCCAGCAGCCTACGTGGGGAGACTAGGGGGAACACCGGGGAGCTGTTTTTT	CASSLRGETRGNTGELFF
TRBV20-1	NA	14	many	TRBJ1-4	TGCAGTGCTAGAGTGACCCGGGGTGGTGAAAAACTGTTTTTT	CSARVTRGGEKLFF
TRBV27	TRBD1	13	NA	TRBJ2-3	TGTGCCAGCAGGACAGGGGGGGTGGATACGCAGTATTTT	CASRTGGVDTQYF
TRBV12-3/TRBV12-4	NA	14	NA	TRBJ1-3	TGTGCCAGCAACCCGCAGTTCTCTGGAAACACCATATATTTT	CASNPQFSGNTIYF
TRBV27	NA	13	NA	TRBJ2-2	TGTGCCAGCAAGCAGGAGAGCACCGGGGAGCTGTTTTTT	CASKQESTGELFF
TRBV20-1	NA	13	few	TRBJ2-7	TGCAGTGCTCCCGCGGGGAACTCCTACGAGCAGTACTTC	CSAPAGNSYEQYF
TRBV5-1	TRBD1	16	NA	TRBJ2-3	TGCGCCAGCAGCGTCAGACAGGGGGTCGGCACAGATACGCAGTATTTT	CASSVRQGVGTDTQYF
TRBV12-5	NA	15	few	TRBJ2-1	TGTGCTAGTGGTTTGGATCTACAGGGCAACAATGAGCAGTTCTTC	CASGLDLQGNNEQFF
TRBV10-3	TRBD2	14	few	TRBJ2-3	TGTGCCATCAGGGCAGCGGGGGACACAGATACGCAGTATTTT	CAIRAAGDTDTQYF
TRBV12-3/TRBV12-4	NA	15	many	TRBJ1-2	TGTGCCAGCAGTTTAATCTCGGGCACCATCTATGGCTACACCTTC	CASSLISGTIYGYTF
TRBV5-1	TRBD2	17	NA	TRBJ2-3	TGCGCCAGCAGCGGGACTAGCGGGGGGGCCGACACAGATACGCAGTATTTT	CASSGTSGGADTDTQYF
TRBV12-3/TRBV12-4	TRBD1	17	NA	TRBJ1-5	TGTGCCAGCAGCTTGGACAGGGGGTCCCATAGCAATCAGCCCCAGCATTTT	CASSLDRGSHSNQPQHF
TRBV7-2	NA	13	NA	TRBJ2-3	TGTGCCAGCAGCTTACAGAGCACAGATACGCAGTATTTT	CASSLQSTDTQYF
TRBV27	NA	18	few	TRBJ2-6	TGTGCCAGCAGTTTACGTCAACGGGGGCTCTCTGGGGCCAACGTCCTGACTTTC	CASSLRQRGLSGANVLTF
TRBV4-2	TRBD2	19	few	TRBJ2-4	TGTGCCAGCAGCCAAGATCTGTCGACTAGCGGGAGGGTCAAAAACATTCAGTACTTC	CASSQDLSTSGRVKNIQYF
TRBV3-1	NA	16	many	TRBJ1-1	TGTGCCAGCAGCCCCCAATCCGGACAGCTGAACACTGAAGCTTTCTTT	CASSPQSGQLNTEAFF
TRBV9	TRBD2	17	NA	TRBJ2-1	TGTGCCAGCAGCGTAGCTGGGGCTAGCGGTGCTTACAATGAGCAGTTCTTC	CASSVAGASGAYNEQFF
TRBV19	TRBD2	14	few	TRBJ2-1	TGTGCCAGTAGTTGGACTAGCGGGAGCAATGAGCAGTTCTTC	CASSWTSGSNEQFF
TRBV20-1	NA	14	NA	TRBJ2-1	TGCAGTGCGCTTACAGGAAGCTCCTACAATGAGCAGTTCTTC	CSALTGSSYNEQFF
TRBV27	NA	11	NA	TRBJ1-5	TGTGCAACAGGGTGGAGTCAGCCCCAGCATTTT	CATGWSQPQHF
TRBV20-1	TRBD2	16	many	TRBJ2-1	TGCAGTGCTAGAGATCGGGGACTAGCGTATATCAATGAGCAGTTCTTC	CSARDRGLAYINEQFF
TRBV6-1	TRBD2	14	NA	TRBJ2-3	TGTGCCAGTGCTAGCGGGGGGTCCCCAGATACGCAGTATTTT	CASASGGSPDTQYF
TRBV20-1	NA	13	few	TRBJ2-5	TGCAGTGCCTTACCGGACCCCTTGGGGACCCAGTACTTC	CSALPDPLGTQYF
TRBV7-9	NA	14	few	TRBJ1-6	TGTGCCAGCAGCTGGACAGATTCAGATTCACCCCTCCACTTT	CASSWTDSDSPLHF
TRBV29-1	NA	15	NA	TRBJ1-2	TGCAGCGTTGAAGAGCTAGGTGTTGGGGGATCTGGCTACACCTTC	CSVEELGVGGSGYTF
TRBV5-1	TRBD2	14	NA	TRBJ2-7	TGCGCCAGCAGCAACCCCGGGACTAACTACGAGCAGTACTTC	CASSNPGTNYEQYF